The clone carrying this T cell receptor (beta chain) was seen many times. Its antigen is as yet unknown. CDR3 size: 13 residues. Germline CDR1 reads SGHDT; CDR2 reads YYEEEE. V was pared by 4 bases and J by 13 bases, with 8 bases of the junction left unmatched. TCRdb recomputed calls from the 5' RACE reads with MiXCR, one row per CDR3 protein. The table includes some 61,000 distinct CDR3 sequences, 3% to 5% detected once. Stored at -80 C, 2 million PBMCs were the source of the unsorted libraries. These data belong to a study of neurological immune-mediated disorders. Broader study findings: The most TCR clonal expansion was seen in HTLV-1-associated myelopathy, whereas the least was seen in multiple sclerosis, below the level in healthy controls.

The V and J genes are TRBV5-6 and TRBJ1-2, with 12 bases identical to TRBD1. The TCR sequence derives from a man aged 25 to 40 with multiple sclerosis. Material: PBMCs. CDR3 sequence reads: CASSPGTGGGGTF. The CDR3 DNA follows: TGTGCCAGCAGCCCCGGGACAGGGGGCGGTGGCACCTTC.